Listed here are 16 T cell receptor beta chains from one sample, sequenced in a study of CD8+ T cells in alopecia areata (dated by TCRdb to 2017 to 2018). Libraries were constructed by the immunoSEQ multiplex PCR assay. For TCR sequencing, RNA was extracted from every sample and reverse transcribed into cDNA to serve as template. Imported from immuneACCESS, the table was reduced by TCRdb to in-frame sequences with V and J called. These copies leave out some clones; in studies compared against another copy, an unresolved V gene accounts for under half, and the cause of the remainder is not known. The sample data list 80,000 to 100,000 clones, and 35% to 50% of these were observed just once. Of the sample, about 0.79% is held by the ten largest clones. The sequenced sample consisted of CD4+ T cells sorted from blood. The receptors originated from a human donor with alopecia areata.

V usage is TRBV6-6 and J usage is TRBJ2-4; 7 bases are a match to TRBD2. This CDR3 is built from 14 residues. CDR1 MNHNY and CDR2 SVGAGI come from the germline V gene (reference sequence). With V trimmed by 6 bases and J by 5 bases, 7 bases remained unmatched. CDR3 coding DNA: TGTGCCAGCAGAAACGGGGGGTTCGAAAACATTCAGTACTTC. It is translated as CASRNGGFENIQYF.

The V call is TRBV29-1, the J call TRBJ2-1, with TRBD1 identical over 9 bases. Losses at the gene ends were 5 bases for V and 1 base for J; bases not matched to a gene: 6. The CDR3 loop spans 15 amino acids. The germline V gene has CDR1 SQVTM and CDR2 ANQGSEA. The chain's CDR3 is CSVRRQGGSYNEQFF. The CDR3 DNA reads TGCAGCGTTAGACGACAGGGGGGTTCCTACAATGAGCAGTTCTTC.

This chain joins TRBV29-1 and TRBJ2-3, with 7 bases fitting TRBD2. This CDR3 is built from 14 residues. Germline V gene lookup returns CDR1 SQVTM and CDR2 ANQGSEA. The V gene end was trimmed by 2 bases and the J gene end by 4 bases; junction bases not matched to a gene: 6. In DNA, the CDR3 is TGCAGCGTTGAACGACTAGCTGGCGCAGATACGCAGTATTTT. It is translated as CSVERLAGADTQYF.

The CDR3 DNA reads TGCGCCAGCAGTCTAGGTGTCGACTCTGGAAACACCATATATTTT. It encodes CASSLGVDSGNTIYF. The chain has TRBV23-1 and TRBJ1-3; no clear D gene. TRBV23-1 is an ORF; its function is uncertain. V lost 4 bases and J lost 0, with 10 bases in between. The CDR3 loop spans 15 amino acids.

This chain links TRBV2 with TRBJ1-5, with a tentative D call TRBD1 (5 bases). The germline V gene encodes CDR1 SNHLY and CDR2 FYNNEI. V lost 6 bases and J 0 bases, leaving 9 bases between the germline ends. The CDR3 sequence is 14 residues long. In nucleotides, the CDR3 is TGTGCCAGCAGCTCAGGGCCTAGCAATCAGCCCCAGCATTTT. Its translation is CASSSGPSNQPQHF.

This clone was detected a few times. The rearrangement uses TRBV2 and TRBJ2-3; TRBD2 is a possible D gene (5 bases). Germline CDR1 is SNHLY and CDR2 is FYNNEI. The CDR3 is 14 residues long. The V gene lost 6 bases and the J gene lost 1 base, with 11 bases spanning the gap. The CDR3 DNA sequence: TGTGCCAGCAGATGGCAGGAGGGCACAGATACGCAGTATTTT. Amino acids: CASRWQEGTDTQYF.

The rearrangement links TRBV7-3 to TRBJ1-6, with D unclear. In germline, CDR1 is SGHTA, CDR2 FQGTGA. Trimming removed 4 bases at V and 7 bases at J, with 8 bases between. The length of the CDR3 is 13 residues. CDR3 protein: CASSWRANSPLHF. The DNA of the CDR3 is TGTGCCAGCAGCTGGAGGGCGAATTCACCCCTCCACTTT.

The chain joins TRBV28 to TRBJ1-3, with D maybe TRBD1 (5 bases). The CDR3 loop spans 17 amino acids. Per the germline V gene, CDR1 is MDHEN and CDR2 is SYDVKM. Trimming shortened V by 5 bases and J by 1 base, and 18 bases separated the two germline ends. CDR3 residues: CASSTRLLGGSGNTIYF. For the CDR3, the DNA is TGTGCCAGCAGTACGCGCTTGTTGGGGGGTTCTGGAAACACCATATATTTT. Using reference TRBV28 and TRBJ1-3 for the parts outside the CDR3, the full variable domain is DVKVTQSSRYLVKRTGEKVFLECVQDMDHENMFWYRQDPGLGLRLIYFSYDVKMKEKGDIPEGYSVSREKKERFSLILESASTNQTSMYLCASSTRLLGGSGNTIYFGEGSWLTVV.

The sample holds a few counts of this clone. This sequence joins TRBV29-1 and TRBJ1-6; 9 nucleotides align to TRBD1. Germline CDR1 and CDR2: SQVTM and ANQGSEA. J lost 7 bases, V lost 4 bases, and 5 bases had no gene match. This CDR3 has 14 residues. The DNA for the CDR3 is TGCAGCGTTGCCTCCGGGACAGGGAATTCACCCCTCCACTTT. Protein sequence: CSVASGTGNSPLHF.

The V call is TRBV30, the J call TRBJ1-2, with 7 bases that match TRBD1. CDR1 GTSNPN and CDR2 SVGIG come from the germline V gene (reference sequence). The CDR3 is 12 residues long. With 1 base clipped from V and 14 bases from J, the junction kept 10 bases outside the gene matches. CDR3 amino acids: CAWSEGRGARTF. The CDR3 nucleotides are TGTGCCTGGAGTGAGGGCAGGGGGGCCAGAACCTTC.

This clone was seen only a few times. V usage is TRBV9 and J usage is TRBJ1-3; D is ambiguous. Germline assignment: CDR1 SGDLS and CDR2 YYNGEE. CDR3 length: 16 amino acids. V lost 3 bases, J lost 2 bases, and 15 bases lay in between. CDR3 sequence (DNA): TGTGCCAGCAGCGCCATGGGAGGAGGTACTGGAAACACCATATATTTT. This codes for CASSAMGGGTGNTIYF. The variable domain in full, completed from reference TRBV9 and TRBJ1-3, reads DSGVTQTPKHLITATGQRVTLRCSPRSGDLSVYWYQQSLDQGLQFLIQYYNGEERAKGNILERFSAQQFPDLHSELNLSSLELGDSALYFCASSAMGGGTGNTIYFGEGSWLTVV.

Ten or more counts support this clone. The chain recombines TRBV28 with TRBJ2-7; D possibly corresponds to TRBD1 (5 bases). Trimming took 3 bases from V and 2 from J, leaving 17 bases between them. The CDR3 is made up of 16 amino acids. CDR1 MDHEN and CDR2 SYDVKM come from the germline V gene. The CDR3 protein is CASSLWGRVDTYEQYF. CDR3 bases: TGTGCCAGCAGTTTGTGGGGCAGGGTAGACACCTACGAGCAGTACTTC.

A few counts support this clone. The chain's CDR3 is CASSPPRDSYEQYF. CDR3 sequence (DNA): TGCGCCAGCAGCCCCCCGCGGGACAGTTACGAGCAGTACTTC. The chain is built from TRBV5-1 and TRBJ2-7; D may be TRBD1 (7 bases). V gave up 4 bases and J gave up 4 bases, with 15 bases separating them. Per germline, CDR1 SGHRS and CDR2 YFSETQ. The CDR3 contains 14 residues.

This sequence joins TRBV14 and TRBJ2-5, with 8 bases lining up with TRBD1. CDR3 length equals 15 residues. CDR1 is SGHDN and CDR2 is FVKESK in the germline V gene. V dropped 4 bases and J dropped 2; count of bases not matched to a gene: 6. The CDR3 coding sequence is TGTGCCAGCAGCCTATTTGGACAGGGACAAGAGACCCAGTACTTC. Its protein is CASSLFGQGQETQYF.

Points on this clone: This specimen includes other DNA sequences encoding the same CDR3. For the CDR3, the DNA is TGCAGCGGTAGCACAGATACGCAGTATTTT. Residues: CSGSTDTQYF. This chain connects TRBV29-1 to TRBJ2-3, with no clear D. Germline CDR1 SQVTM, CDR2 ANQGSEA. The V gene lost 7 bases and the J gene lost 0 bases, with 2 bases spanning the gap. CDR3 size: 10 residues.

CDR3 nucleotide sequence: TGTGCCAGCAGCCCCCTCGGACTAGCGGGACTGAAAGGGCAGTACTTC. It translates to CASSPLGLAGLKGQYF. J is TRBJ2-7 and V is TRBV11-2, with 12 nucleotides matching TRBD2. From germline, CDR1 is SGHAT and CDR2 FQNNGV. V lost 5 bases and J lost 9; bases outside the gene matches: 14. CDR3 length: 16 amino acids.